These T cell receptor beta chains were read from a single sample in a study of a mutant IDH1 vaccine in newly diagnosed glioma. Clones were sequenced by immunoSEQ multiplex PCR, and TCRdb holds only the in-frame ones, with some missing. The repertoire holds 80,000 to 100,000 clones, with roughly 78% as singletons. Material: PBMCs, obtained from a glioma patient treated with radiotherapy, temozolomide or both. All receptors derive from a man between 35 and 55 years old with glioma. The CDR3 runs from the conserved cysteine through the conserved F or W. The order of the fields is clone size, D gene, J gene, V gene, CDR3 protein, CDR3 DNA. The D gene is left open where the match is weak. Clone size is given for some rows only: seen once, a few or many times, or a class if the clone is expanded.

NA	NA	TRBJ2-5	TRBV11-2	CASSARGWGNEETQYF	TGTGCCAGCAGCGCACGCGGGTGGGGCAACGAAGAGACCCAGTACTTC
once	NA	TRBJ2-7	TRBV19	CASSIGPSYEQYF	TGTGCCAGTAGTATAGGCCCGTCCTACGAGCAGTACTTC
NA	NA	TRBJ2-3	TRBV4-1	CASSQELWVRGIADTQYF	TGCGCCAGCAGCCAAGAATTATGGGTCAGGGGTATCGCAGATACGCAGTATTTT
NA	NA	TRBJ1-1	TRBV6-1	CASSRTVLNTEAFF	TGTGCCAGCAGCCGGACAGTGCTCAACACTGAAGCTTTCTTT
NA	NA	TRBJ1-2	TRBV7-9	CASSYRYGYTF	TGTGCCAGCAGCTACCGCTATGGCTACACCTTC
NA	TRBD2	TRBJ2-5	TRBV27	CASARGVGETQYF	TGTGCCAGCGCCCGGGGGGTCGGGGAGACCCAGTACTTC
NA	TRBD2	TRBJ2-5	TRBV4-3	CASSQDTSGRTQYF	TGCGCCAGCAGCCAAGATACTAGCGGGAGGACCCAGTACTTC
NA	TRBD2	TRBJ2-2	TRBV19	CASSPSGSGFTGELFF	TGTGCCAGTAGTCCTAGCGGGAGTGGATTCACCGGGGAGCTGTTTTTT
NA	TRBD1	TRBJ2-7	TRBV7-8	CASSFLAGNRGYEQYF	TGTGCCAGCAGCTTTCTGGCAGGGAACAGGGGTTACGAGCAGTACTTC
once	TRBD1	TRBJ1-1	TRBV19	CASSTDRGSMNTEAFF	TGTGCCAGTAGTACAGACAGGGGGTCCATGAACACTGAAGCTTTCTTT
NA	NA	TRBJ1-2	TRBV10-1	CASSDSLFYGYTF	TGCGCCAGCTCGGACAGTCTCTTCTATGGCTACACCTTC
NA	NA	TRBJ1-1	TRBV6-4	CASSDSRFTSTEAFF	TGTGCCAGCAGTGACTCGAGGTTCACCTCCACTGAAGCTTTCTTT
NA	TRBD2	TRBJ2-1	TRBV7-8	CASSPLVIAGSSYNEQFF	TGTGCCAGCAGCCCCCTGGTGATAGCGGGATCCTCCTACAATGAGCAGTTCTTC
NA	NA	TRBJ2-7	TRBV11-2	CASSLTGLYEQYF	TGTGCCAGCAGCTTAACAGGGTTGTACGAGCAGTACTTC
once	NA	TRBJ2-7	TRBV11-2	CASSLAGTYEQYF	TGTGCCAGCAGCTTAGCAGGGACCTACGAGCAGTACTTC
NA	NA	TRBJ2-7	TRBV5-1	CASSFGSGTPTYEQYF	NA
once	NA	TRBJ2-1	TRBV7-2	CASSPVGAGSYNEQFF	TGTGCCAGCAGCCCCGTAGGGGCTGGATCCTACAATGAGCAGTTCTTC
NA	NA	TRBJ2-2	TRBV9	CASSVVGSNTGELFF	TGTGCCAGCAGCGTAGTCGGGTCGAACACCGGGGAGCTGTTTTTT
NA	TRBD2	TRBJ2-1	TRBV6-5	CASSYSGLKQFF	TGTGCCAGCAGTTATAGCGGGCTTAAGCAGTTCTTC
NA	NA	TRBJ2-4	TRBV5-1	CASSPGDTLLAKNIQYF	TGCGCCAGCAGCCCGGGGGACACCTTATTAGCCAAAAACATTCAGTACTTC
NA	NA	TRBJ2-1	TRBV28	CASSFRGPGLSYNEQFF	TGTGCCAGCAGTTTTAGGGGCCCGGGCTTGTCGTACAATGAGCAGTTCTTC
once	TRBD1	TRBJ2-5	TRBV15	CATSRDQGQGQTQYF	TGTGCCACCAGCAGAGATCAAGGACAGGGTCAGACCCAGTACTTC
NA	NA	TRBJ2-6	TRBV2	CASSEDGSGANVLTF	TGTGCCAGCAGTGAAGACGGCTCTGGGGCCAACGTCCTGACTTTC
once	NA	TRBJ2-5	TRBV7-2	CASNLLGGKETQYF	TGTGCCAGCAACCTGCTAGGGGGGAAAGAGACCCAGTACTTC
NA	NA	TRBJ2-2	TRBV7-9	CASSFSSGELFF	TGTGCCAGCAGCTTTAGTTCCGGGGAGCTGTTTTTT
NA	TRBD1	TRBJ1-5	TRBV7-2	CASSLDGQGSQPQHF	TGTGCCAGCAGCTTAGACGGACAGGGCAGTCAGCCCCAGCATTTT
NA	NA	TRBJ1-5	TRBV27	CASTAGYNQPQHF	TGTGCCAGCACCGCAGGGTACAATCAGCCCCAGCATTTT
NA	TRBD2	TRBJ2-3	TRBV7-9	CASSLGTTSLTDTQYF	TGTGCCAGCAGCTTAGGGACGACTAGCCTCACAGATACGCAGTATTTT
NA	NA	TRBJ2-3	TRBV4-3	CASSKGGGTDTQYF	TGCGCCAGCAGCAAGGGGGGGGGAACAGATACGCAGTATTTT
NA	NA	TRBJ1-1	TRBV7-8	CASSLVSGIAVEAFF	TGTGCCAGCAGCTTAGTGTCAGGGATAGCGGTTGAAGCTTTCTTT
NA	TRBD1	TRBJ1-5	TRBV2	CASSGDRGSQPQHF	TGTGCCAGCAGCGGGGACAGGGGATCCCAGCCCCAGCATTTT
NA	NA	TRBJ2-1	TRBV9	CASSGPLPSSYNEQFF	TGTGCCAGCAGCGGCCCACTACCGAGCTCCTACAATGAGCAGTTCTTC
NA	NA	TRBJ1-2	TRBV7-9	CASSLTGDGYTF	TGTGCCAGCAGCTTGACAGGAGATGGCTACACCTTC
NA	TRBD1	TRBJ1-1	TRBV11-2	CASSFGNRGNTEAFF	TGTGCCAGCAGCTTTGGGAACAGGGGGAACACTGAAGCTTTCTTT
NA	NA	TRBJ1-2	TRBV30	CAWSVALEGNYGYTF	TGTGCCTGGAGTGTGGCTTTAGAGGGTAACTATGGCTACACCTTC
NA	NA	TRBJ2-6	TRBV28	CASSLQPGDSGANVLTF	TGTGCCAGCAGTTTGCAGCCAGGAGACTCTGGGGCCAACGTCCTGACTTTC
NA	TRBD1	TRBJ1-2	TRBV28	CASSFPQQGIRGYTF	TGTGCCAGCAGTTTCCCCCAACAGGGGATTAGGGGCTACACCTTC
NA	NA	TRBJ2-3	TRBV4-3	CASSHGLPDTQYF	TGCGCCAGCAGCCATGGGTTGCCAGATACGCAGTATTTT
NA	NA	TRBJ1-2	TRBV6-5	CASSFEGLQGYTF	TGTGCCAGCAGTTTCGAGGGTCTGCAGGGCTACACCTTC
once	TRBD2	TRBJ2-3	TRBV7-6	CASSSLAGGRVDTQYF	TGTGCCAGCAGCTCGCTAGCGGGGGGGCGGGTAGATACGCAGTATTTT
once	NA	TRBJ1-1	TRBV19	CASSKGRGTEAFF	TGTGCCAGTAGTAAGGGCAGGGGCACTGAAGCTTTCTTT
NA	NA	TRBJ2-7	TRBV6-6	CASSYSGDRNYEQYF	TGTGCCAGCAGTTACTCAGGTGACAGGAACTACGAGCAGTACTTC
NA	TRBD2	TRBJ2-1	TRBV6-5	CASSYLSVGGANEQFF	TGTGCCAGCAGTTACTTGTCCGTCGGGGGGGCCAATGAGCAGTTCTTC
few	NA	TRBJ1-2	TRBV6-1	CASRGTANYGYTF	TGTGCCAGCAGAGGAACAGCTAACTATGGCTACACCTTC
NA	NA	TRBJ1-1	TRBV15	CATRRDPNTEAFF	TGTGCCACCAGGAGAGACCCGAACACTGAAGCTTTCTTT
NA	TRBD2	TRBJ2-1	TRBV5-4	CASSVSGGPGNEQFF	TGTGCCAGCAGCGTCAGCGGGGGACCCGGCAATGAGCAGTTCTTC
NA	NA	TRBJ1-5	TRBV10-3	CAISVPGRPQHF	TGTGCCATCAGTGTGCCCGGAAGGCCCCAGCATTTT
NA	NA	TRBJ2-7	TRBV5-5	CASSLTNGNEQYF	TGTGCCAGCAGCCTGACCAACGGTAACGAGCAGTACTTC
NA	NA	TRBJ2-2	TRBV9	CASSVVANAGELFF	TGTGCCAGCAGCGTCGTCGCTAACGCCGGGGAGCTGTTTTTT
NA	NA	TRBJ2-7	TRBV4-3	CASSQTLAYEQYF	TGCGCCAGCAGCCAAACACTAGCCTACGAGCAGTACTTC
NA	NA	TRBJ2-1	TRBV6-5	CASSYSPSPNEQFF	TGTGCCAGCAGTTACTCGCCCAGCCCCAATGAGCAGTTCTTC
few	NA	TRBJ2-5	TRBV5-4	CASSLGGSGETQYF	TGTGCCAGCAGCTTGGGAGGGTCGGGGGAGACCCAGTACTTC
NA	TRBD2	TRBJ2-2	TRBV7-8	CASSLEATSGRLTGELFF	TGTGCCAGCAGCTTAGAAGCGACTAGCGGGAGGCTCACCGGGGAGCTGTTTTTT
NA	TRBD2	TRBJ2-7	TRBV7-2	CASSLAMRGGQDF	TGTGCCAGCAGCTTAGCTATGCGGGGGGGCCAGGACTTC
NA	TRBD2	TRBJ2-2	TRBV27	CASSSSGRSYTGELFF	TGTGCCAGCAGTTCTAGCGGGAGATCGTACACCGGGGAGCTGTTTTTT
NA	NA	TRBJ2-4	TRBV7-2	CASSLEGSGIQYF	TGTGCCAGCAGCTTAGAGGGGTCGGGCATTCAGTACTTC
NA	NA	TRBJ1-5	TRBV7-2	CACSLGTNQPQHF	TGTGCCTGCAGCTTGGGTACAAATCAGCCCCAGCATTTT
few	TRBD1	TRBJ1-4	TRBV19	CASSGQGGDEKLFF	TGTGCCAGTAGTGGACAGGGAGGGGATGAAAAACTGTTTTTT
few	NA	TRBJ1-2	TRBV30	CALRGYGYTF	TGTGCCTTGAGGGGCTATGGCTACACCTTC